A single sample gave rise to the 6 T cell receptor beta chains below, sequenced in a study of control samples from healthy donors and cancer patients. Some clones are missing from TCRdb's copy, which holds only in-frame ones; the method was immunoSEQ multiplex PCR. The sample lists 200,000 or so clones, roughly 94% seen once, with about 1.6% in the top ten. Sequenced input: blood. The receptor set was obtained from a man over 45 in good health.

This chain joins TRBV3-1 (or the pseudogene TRBV3-2) and TRBJ2-3, with unresolved D. V gave up 2 bases and J gave up 5 bases, with 8 bases separating them. Germline CDR1 reads LGHDT; CDR2 reads YNNKEL (reference sequence). The CDR3 runs to 13 residues. CDR3 amino acids: CASSQLWVDTQYF. In DNA form, the CDR3 reads TGTGCCAGCAGCCAATTGTGGGTAGATACGCAGTATTTT.

To note about this clone: The sample has other DNA sequences that encode this CDR3 too. The chain has TRBV9 and TRBJ2-3; 7 bases agree with TRBD2. Trimming removed 2 bases from V and 1 base from J; junction bases left unmatched: 7. Germline V gene data show CDR1 as SGDLS and CDR2 as YYNGEE. There are 16 residues in the CDR3. The CDR3 here is CASSVGEGLRTDTQYF. CDR3 DNA: TGTGCCAGCAGCGTCGGGGAGGGACTGCGCACAGATACGCAGTATTTT.

V usage is TRBV9 and J usage is TRBJ1-1, with 8 nucleotides matching TRBD1. This CDR3 is 15 amino acids long. Germline V gives CDR1 SGDLS, CDR2 YYNGEE. The V and J ends lost 4 bases and 2 bases, in that order; junction bases with no gene match: 7. The CDR3 coding sequence is TGTGCCAGCAGCAATGACAGGGGCGGCAACACTGAAGCTTTCTTT. It translates to CASSNDRGGNTEAFF.

V usage is TRBV29-1 and J usage is TRBJ2-4, with 7 bases matching TRBD1. This CDR3 contains 15 residues. The germline gives CDR1 SQVTM, CDR2 ANQGSEA. The V and J ends lost 4 bases and 5 bases, in that order; junction bases with no gene match: 11. The CDR3 DNA follows: TGCAGCGTTGCCCCAAGGGGGCAGGGCCAAAACATTCAGTACTTC. Its protein is CSVAPRGQGQNIQYF.

This clone has a single count. The J gene is TRBJ1-6, the V gene TRBV18; TRBD1 is a possible D gene (6 bases). The germline CDR1 and CDR2 sequences are KGHSH and LQKENI. The V end lost 4 bases, the J end lost 8 bases, and 18 bases lay between the germline ends. This CDR3 contains 16 residues. CDR3: CASSRQSTGSDSPLHF. The CDR3 region has the DNA TGTGCCAGCTCACGACAATCTACAGGGTCGGATTCACCCCTCCACTTT.

This chain uses TRBV11-2 with TRBJ1-5; D ambiguous. The germline V gene encodes CDR1 SGHAT and CDR2 FQNNGV. Trimming cost V 1 base and J 7 bases, with 8 bases left between them. The CDR3 has 13 amino acids. This chain's CDR3 is CASSLAVAQPQHF. CDR3 nucleotides: TGTGCCAGCAGCTTAGCTGTTGCACAGCCCCAGCATTTT.